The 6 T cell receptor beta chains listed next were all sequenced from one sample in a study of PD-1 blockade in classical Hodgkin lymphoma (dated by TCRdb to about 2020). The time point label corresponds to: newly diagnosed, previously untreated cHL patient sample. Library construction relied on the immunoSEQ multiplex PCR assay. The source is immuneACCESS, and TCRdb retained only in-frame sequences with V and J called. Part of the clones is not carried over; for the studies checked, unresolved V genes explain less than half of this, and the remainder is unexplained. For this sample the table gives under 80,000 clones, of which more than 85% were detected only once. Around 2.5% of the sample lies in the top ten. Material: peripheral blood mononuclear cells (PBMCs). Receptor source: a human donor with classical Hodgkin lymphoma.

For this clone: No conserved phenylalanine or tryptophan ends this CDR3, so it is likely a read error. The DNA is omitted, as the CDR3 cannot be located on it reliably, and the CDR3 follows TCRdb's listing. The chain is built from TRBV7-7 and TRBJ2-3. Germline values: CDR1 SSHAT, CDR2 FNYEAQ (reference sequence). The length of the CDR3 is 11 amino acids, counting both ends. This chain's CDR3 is CAGQSVLVNRA.

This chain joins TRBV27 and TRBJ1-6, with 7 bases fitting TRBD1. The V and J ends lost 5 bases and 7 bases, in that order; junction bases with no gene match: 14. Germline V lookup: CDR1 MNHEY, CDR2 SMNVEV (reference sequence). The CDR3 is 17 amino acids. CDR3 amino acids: CASSALNRDSKNSPLHF. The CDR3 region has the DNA TGTGCCAGCAGTGCGCTAAACCGGGACAGTAAGAATTCACCCCTCCACTTT.

This CDR3 reads CASSAPENTIYF. As DNA, the CDR3 is TGTGCCAGCAGTGCCCCCGAAAACACCATATATTTT. V usage is TRBV6-1 and J usage is TRBJ1-3, with no clear D. Germline V CDR1 and CDR2: MNHNS, SASEGT. V was pared by 4 bases and J by 6 bases, with 7 bases between. CDR3 length: 12 residues.

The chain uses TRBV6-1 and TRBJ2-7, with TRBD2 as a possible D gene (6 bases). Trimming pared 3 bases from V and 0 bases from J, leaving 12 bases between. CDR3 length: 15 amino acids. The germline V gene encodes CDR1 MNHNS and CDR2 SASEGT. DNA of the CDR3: TGTGCCAGCAGTGAGGGAGGCCTCGGCTCCTACGAGCAGTACTTC. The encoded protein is CASSEGGLGSYEQYF.

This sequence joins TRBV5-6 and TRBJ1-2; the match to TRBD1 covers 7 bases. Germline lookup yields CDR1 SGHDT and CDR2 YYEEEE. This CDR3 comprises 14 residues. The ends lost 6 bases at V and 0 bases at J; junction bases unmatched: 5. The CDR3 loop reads CASMITGANYGYTF. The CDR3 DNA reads TGTGCCAGCATGATTACAGGGGCTAACTATGGCTACACCTTC. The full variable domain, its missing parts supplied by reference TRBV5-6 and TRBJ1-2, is DAGVTQSPTHLIKTRGQQVTLRCSPKSGHDTVSWYQQALGQGPQFIFQYYEEEERQRGNFPDRFSGHQFPNYSSELNVNALLLGDSALYLCASMITGANYGYTFGSGTRLTVV.

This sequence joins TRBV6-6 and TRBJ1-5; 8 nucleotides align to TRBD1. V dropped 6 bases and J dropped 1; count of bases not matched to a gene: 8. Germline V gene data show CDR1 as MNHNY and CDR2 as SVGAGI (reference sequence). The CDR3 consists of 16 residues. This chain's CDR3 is CASSLGRDRSNQPQHF. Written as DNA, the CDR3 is TGTGCCAGCAGCCTAGGCCGGGACAGGAGCAATCAGCCCCAGCATTTT.